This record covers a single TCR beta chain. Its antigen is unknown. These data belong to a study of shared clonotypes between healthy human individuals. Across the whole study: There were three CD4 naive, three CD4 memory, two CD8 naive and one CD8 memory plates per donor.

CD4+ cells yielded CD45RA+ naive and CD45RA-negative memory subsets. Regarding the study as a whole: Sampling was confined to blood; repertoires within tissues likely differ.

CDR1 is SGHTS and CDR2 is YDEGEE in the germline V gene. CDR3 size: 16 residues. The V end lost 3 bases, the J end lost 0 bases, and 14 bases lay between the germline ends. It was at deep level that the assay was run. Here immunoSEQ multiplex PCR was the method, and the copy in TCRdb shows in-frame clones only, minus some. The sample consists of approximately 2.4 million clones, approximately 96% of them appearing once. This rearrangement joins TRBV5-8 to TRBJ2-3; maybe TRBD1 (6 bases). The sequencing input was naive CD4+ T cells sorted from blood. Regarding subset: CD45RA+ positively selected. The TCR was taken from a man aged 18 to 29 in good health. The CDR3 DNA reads TGTGCCAGCAGCTACGGACAGACCACGAGCACAGATACGCAGTATTTT. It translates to CASSYGQTTSTDTQYF. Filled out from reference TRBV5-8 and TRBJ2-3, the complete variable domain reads EAGVTQSPTHLIKTRGQQATLRCSPISGHTSVYWYQQALGLGLQFLLWYDEGEERNRGNFPPRFSGRQFPNYSSELNVNALELEDSALYLCASSYGQTTSTDTQYFGPGTRLTVL.